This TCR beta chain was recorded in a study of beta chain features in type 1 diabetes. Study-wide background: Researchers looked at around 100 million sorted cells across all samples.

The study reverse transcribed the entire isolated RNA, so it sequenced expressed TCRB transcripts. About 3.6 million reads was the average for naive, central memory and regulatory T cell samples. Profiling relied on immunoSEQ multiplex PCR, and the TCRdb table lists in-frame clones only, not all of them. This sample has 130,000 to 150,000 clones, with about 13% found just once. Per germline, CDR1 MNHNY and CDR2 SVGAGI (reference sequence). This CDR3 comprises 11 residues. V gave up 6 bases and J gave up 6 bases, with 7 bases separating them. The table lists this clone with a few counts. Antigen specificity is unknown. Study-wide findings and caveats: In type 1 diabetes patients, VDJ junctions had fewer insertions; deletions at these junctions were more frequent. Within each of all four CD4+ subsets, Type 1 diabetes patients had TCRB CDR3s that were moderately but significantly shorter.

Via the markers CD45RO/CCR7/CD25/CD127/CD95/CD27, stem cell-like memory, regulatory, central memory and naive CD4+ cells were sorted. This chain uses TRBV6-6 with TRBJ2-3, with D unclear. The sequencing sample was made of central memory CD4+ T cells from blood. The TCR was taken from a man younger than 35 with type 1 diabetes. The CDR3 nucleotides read TGTGCCAGCAGCACGCCGGATACGCAGTATTTT. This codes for CASSTPDTQYF.